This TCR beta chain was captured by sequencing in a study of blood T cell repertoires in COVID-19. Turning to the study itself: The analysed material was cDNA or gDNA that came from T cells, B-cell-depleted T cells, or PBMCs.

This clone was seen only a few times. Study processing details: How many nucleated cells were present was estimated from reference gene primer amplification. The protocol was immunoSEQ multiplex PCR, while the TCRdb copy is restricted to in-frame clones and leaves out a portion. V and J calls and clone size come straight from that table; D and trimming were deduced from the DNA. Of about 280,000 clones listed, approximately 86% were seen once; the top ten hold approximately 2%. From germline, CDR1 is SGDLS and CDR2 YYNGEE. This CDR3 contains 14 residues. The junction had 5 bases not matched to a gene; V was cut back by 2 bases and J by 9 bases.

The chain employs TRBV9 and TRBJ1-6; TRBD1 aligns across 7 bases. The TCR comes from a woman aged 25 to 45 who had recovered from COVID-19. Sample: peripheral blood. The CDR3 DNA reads TGTGCCAGCAGCGTCGACAGGGAGCCTTCACCCCTCCACTTT. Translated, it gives CASSVDREPSPLHF.